The rows below give T cell receptor beta chains drawn from one sample of a study of CD8 T cells in ankylosing spondylitis. MiXCR, run by TCRdb on the 5' RACE reads, gives a single entry per CDR3 protein. The repertoire holds 700,000 or so distinct CDR3 sequences, with under 20% as singletons. The specimen sequenced was blood, either unsorted or a sorted T cell fraction (not recorded which). The receptors were sampled from a male donor with ankylosing spondylitis. Each CDR3 is given with its conserved first and last residue. The order of the fields is V gene, D gene, J gene, clone size, CDR3 DNA, CDR3 protein. A D gene is named only where the DNA matches it firmly. Where a row states a size, it is once, few, many or the class of an expanded clone; other rows omit it.

TRBV28	TRBD1	TRBJ2-1	NA	TGTGCCAGCATCTCAGGGGGCCTGAACAATGAGCAGTTCTTC	CASISGGLNNEQFF
TRBV4-2	TRBD2	TRBJ2-5	NA	TGTGCCAGCAGCCGCACTAGCGGGATAAGAGAAGCCCAGTACTTC	CASSRTSGIREAQYF
TRBV29-1	TRBD1	TRBJ1-2	NA	TGCAGCGTTCGACAGGGCTCGAGCTATGGCTACACCTTC	CSVRQGSSYGYTF
TRBV3-1	NA	TRBJ2-4	NA	TGTGCCAGCAGCCAGCTCGCCGGATTCAGGCAGTACTTC	CASSQLAGFRQYF
TRBV20-1	NA	TRBJ1-6	NA	TGCAGTGCTAGGGCGGACTCCTATAATTCACCCCTCCACTTT	CSARADSYNSPLHF
TRBV6-1	NA	TRBJ2-1	NA	TGTGCCAGCAGTGCTAGTTGGGCGGGATTGGAGGTGTTCTTC	CASSASWAGLEVFF
TRBV5-8	NA	TRBJ1-4	few	TGTGCCAGCAGCTTGGCCATGACAGCAACTAATGAAAAACTGTTTTTT	CASSLAMTATNEKLFF
TRBV5-1	TRBD2	TRBJ2-7	many	TGCGCCAGCAGCTTCGTAGCGGGAGGGCCTTCTACGAATATACGGTACGAGCAGTACTTC	CASSFVAGGPSTNIRYEQYF
TRBV20-1	NA	TRBJ2-7	few	TGCAGTGCCCCTGACGATGACTACGAGCAGTACTTC	CSAPDDDYEQYF
TRBV7-2	NA	TRBJ2-6	NA	TGTGCCAGCAGCCCGTGGGCGGCTGGGGCCAACGTCCTGACTTTC	CASSPWAAGANVLTF
TRBV5-1	NA	TRBJ2-7	few	TGCGCCAGCAGCCCCAGCGTCGCAAACTACGAGCAGTACTTC	CASSPSVANYEQYF
TRBV5-1	TRBD2	TRBJ2-5	few	TGCGCCAGCAGCACACGGACTAGCGGGGTCCAAGAGACCCAGTACTTC	CASSTRTSGVQETQYF
TRBV18	NA	TRBJ1-5	NA	TGTGCCAGCTCATCCGGGGAGCGCAATCAGCCCCAGCATTTT	CASSSGERNQPQHF
TRBV24-1	TRBD1	TRBJ1-5	few	TGTGCCACCAGTGCCGGGACAGGCAATCAGCCCCAGCATTTT	CATSAGTGNQPQHF
TRBV4-3	TRBD1	TRBJ2-3	NA	TGCGCCAGCAGCCAAGATCCCGGGACAGGGACAGATACGCAGTATTTT	CASSQDPGTGTDTQYF
TRBV6-1	TRBD2	TRBJ2-2	NA	TGTGCCAGCAGTGAAGAGCGGGGGGCGAACACCGGGAAGCTGTTTTTT	CASSEERGANTGKLFF
TRBV12-3/TRBV12-4	NA	TRBJ2-1	NA	TGTGCCAGCAGTTTTAACGATGGGCAGTTCTTC	CASSFNDGQFF
TRBV20-1	TRBD2	TRBJ2-1	NA	TGCAGTGCTAGAGATCCCCTAGCGGGAAGTGATGAGCAGTTCTTC	CSARDPLAGSDEQFF
TRBV19	NA	TRBJ2-1	NA	TGTGCCAGTAGTATAGCCACGGGAGCGGGTTACAATGAGCAGTTCTTC	CASSIATGAGYNEQFF
TRBV12-5	NA	TRBJ1-1	NA	TGTGCTAGTGGTTTGAGGTTTACGAACACTGAAGCTTTCTTT	CASGLRFTNTEAFF
TRBV5-1	NA	TRBJ2-2	few	TGCGCCAGCAGCTTGAGTTCGGGGATCGGGACCGGGGAGCTGTTTTTT	CASSLSSGIGTGELFF
TRBV5-1	NA	TRBJ2-1	many	TGCGCCAGCAGCTTGGGGATCTACAATGAGCAGTTCTTC	CASSLGIYNEQFF
TRBV6-1	TRBD2	TRBJ2-2	NA	TGTGCCAGCAGTCGCCGGACTAGCGGGAGTTCCGGGGAGCTGTTTTTT	CASSRRTSGSSGELFF
TRBV11-2	TRBD1	TRBJ1-3	NA	TGTGCCAGCAGCTTAGAAGGGACAGGGGTTGGAAACACCATATATTTT	CASSLEGTGVGNTIYF
TRBV20-1	NA	TRBJ1-2	NA	TGCAGTGCCGACAACCTGACAAATTCTAACTATGGCTACACCTTC	CSADNLTNSNYGYTF
TRBV5-6	TRBD2	TRBJ2-7	NA	TGTGCCAGCAGCTTGGCAGCGCGGGAGGAAATCTCCGAGCAGTACTTC	CASSLAAREEISEQYF
TRBV18	NA	TRBJ2-6	few	TGTGCCAGCTCACCACCGAAGGGTAGCTCTGGGGCCAACGTCCTGACTTTC	CASSPPKGSSGANVLTF
TRBV12-3/TRBV12-4	TRBD2	TRBJ2-5	NA	TGTGCCAGCAGACTAGCGGGAGTGGAGACCCAGTACTTC	CASRLAGVETQYF
TRBV20-1	NA	TRBJ2-1	NA	TGCAGTGTTCCAAAGGGGATCGGCTCCTACAATGAGCAGTTCTTC	CSVPKGIGSYNEQFF
TRBV12-3/TRBV12-4	NA	TRBJ2-5	few	TGTGCCAGCAGAAGTTGGACCAGCGTGGAGACCCAGTACTTC	CASRSWTSVETQYF
TRBV27	NA	TRBJ2-5	few	TGTGCCAGCAGTCCAGGGGGGACAGCCCGGGGAGAGACCCAGTACTTC	CASSPGGTARGETQYF
TRBV5-1	TRBD1	TRBJ1-2	NA	TGCGCCAGCAGCCCCCAGGGGACAGAGGGCTATGGCTACACCTTC	CASSPQGTEGYGYTF
TRBV5-1	NA	TRBJ2-1	few	TGCGCCAGCAGCTTCGTCAGCGGAGCCCCAAACAATGAGCAGTTCTTC	CASSFVSGAPNNEQFF
TRBV27	NA	TRBJ2-7	few	TGTGCCAGCAGTTTTAGGGGCACCTCCTACGAGCAGTACTTC	CASSFRGTSYEQYF
TRBV5-1	NA	TRBJ1-1	many	TGCGCCAGCAGTCAGGAAGGGGGGGCGGCTGAAGCTTTCTTT	CASSQEGGAAEAFF
TRBV29-1	TRBD1	TRBJ1-2	few	TGCAGCGTGGGCCCGGGACAGGGGTTGGGCTACACCTTC	CSVGPGQGLGYTF
TRBV29-1	NA	TRBJ2-7	many	TGCAGCGTTGAAATGGTGGGCCCGGCCACCTACGAGCAGTACTTC	CSVEMVGPATYEQYF
TRBV12-3/TRBV12-4	NA	TRBJ1-1	NA	TGTGCCAGCACTCCGACCCCTGGGCTAAACACTGAAGCTTTCTTT	CASTPTPGLNTEAFF
TRBV14	TRBD2	TRBJ2-1	NA	TGTGCCAGCAGCCCAACTCCTCTTAGCGGGAGCGGGTACAATGAGCAGTTCTTC	CASSPTPLSGSGYNEQFF